This TCR beta chain was identified in a study of graft-versus-host responses after intestinal transplantation. Study-wide context: The study gave all recipients anti-thymocyte globulin induction, then tacrolimus and steroids for 2 to 3 years. Study conclusions and caveats: When patients had graft-donor T cell macrochimerism, their allografts held high graft-versus-host to host-versus-graft clonal ratios. Recipient bone marrow held GvH clones, some seen earlier in ileum or blood.

The CDR3 is 15 amino acids. The germline gives CDR1 LNHDA, CDR2 SQIVND (reference sequence). J was trimmed by 3 bases and V by 5 bases; bases with no gene match: 10. Remarks on this clone: Its antigen is as yet unknown.

Generated by immunoSEQ multiplex PCR, the TCRdb table keeps only in-frame clones and is missing some. This sample yields over 40,000 clones, of which over 80% are seen a single time; over 4.5% belongs to the top ten. The chain combines TRBV19 with TRBJ2-7; TRBD1 aligns across 7 bases. The sample here was PBMCs, taken approximately 740 days after a first intestinal transplant, on the day of a second. The TCR comes from a human patient who received an intestinal transplant, so some T cells may come from the graft donor. CDR3 nucleotides: TGTGCCAGTAGTTGGGCAACAGGGGTTGTCTACGAGCAGTACTTC. Residues: CASSWATGVVYEQYF.